This TCR beta chain is from a study of shared clonotypes between healthy human individuals. Study-wide points: Tissue TCR repertoires likely differ from these blood-only repertoires.

To note about this clone: What it binds is unknown.

The CDR3 runs 18 residues. The V segment lost 2 bases and the J segment 3 bases; nucleotides outside the gene matches: 17. The V gene's germline CDR1 is SGDLS and CDR2 YYNGEE. Per the original data handling: Junction-only sequences produced by ImmunoSEQ had no quality scores, so filtering differed. Assay: immunoSEQ multiplex PCR; the TCRdb copy retains only in-frame clones and omits some. V and J calls and clone size are given by that table; D and trimming were obtained from the DNA. The sample has over a million clones, roughly 96% seen once. The donors, healthy adults who were HIV-negative, had experienced no recent acute infections or vaccinations.

V is TRBV9 and J is TRBJ2-7; 7 bases align to TRBD1. The sequence was collected from a man aged 25-40 years in good health. Sequencing used naive CD4+ T cells sorted from blood. The subset denotes: CD45RA+ positively selected. The CDR3 DNA reads as TGTGCCAGCAGCGTGGGGCTGCCCAGGGACAGTAGGATCTACGAGCAGTACTTC. It yields the protein CASSVGLPRDSRIYEQYF.